This record looks at one T cell receptor (beta chain) sequence and its context. Antigen: not known. The data are from a study of cytomegalovirus exposure and HLA in healthy donors. Turning to the study itself: Genotyping of 430 or so donors showed that 80% to 85% belonged to the Caucasian-associated ancestry cluster.

Study observations and caveats: Relative to the 666-donor mean, N-insertions were reportedly fewer in an Asian-associated ancestry cluster in a later analysis.

With 60 Vbeta and 13 Jbeta primers, the PCR was carried out. Per the original data handling: Later reanalysis found 60 million to 90 million unique TCR beta chains, approximately 11 million of them shared. Assay: immunoSEQ multiplex PCR; the TCRdb copy retains only in-frame clones and omits some. V, J and clone size were drawn from that table, and D and trimming were deduced from the DNA. The sample yields nearly 110,000 clones, around four fifths seen once. Sequenced material: PBMCs. The receptor was derived from a man aged 25-45 years in good health and CMV-seronegative.

CDR3 DNA: TGTGCCAGCAGCCGTGACAGGTGGGCCGGGGAGCTGTTTTTT. Amino acids: CASSRDRWAGELFF. V usage is TRBV11-2 and J usage is TRBJ2-2; perhaps TRBD1 as D (6 bases). The CDR3 runs to 14 residues. Germline V lookup: CDR1 SGHAT, CDR2 FQNNGV. V was pared by 5 bases and J by 6 bases, with 13 bases between.